The rows below give T cell receptor beta chains drawn from one sample of a study of spatial heterogeneity in lung cancer. TCRdb re-called the 5' RACE reads with MiXCR, one entry per CDR3 protein. The sample records tens of thousands of distinct CDR3 sequences, 7.5% being singletons. Specimen: PBMCs, collected at surgery. These receptor sequences come from a male donor with early-stage non-small cell lung cancer. CDR3s include the opening cysteine and the closing phenylalanine or tryptophan. D genes are given only for firm matches. For some rows the clone size is stated as once, few or many, or as a class when expanded; others skip it.

cdr3_nt: TGTGCCAGCAGGGACCGGACAGGGGGTACCTACGAGCAGTACTTC; cdr3_aa: CASRDRTGGTYEQYF; v_call: TRBV6-6; clone_size: medium-sized; d_call: TRBD1; cdr3_length: 15; j_call: TRBJ2-7
cdr3_nt: TGTGCCAGCAGTTTGCAGAACACCGGGGAGCTGTTTTTT; cdr3_aa: CASSLQNTGELFF; v_call: TRBV12-3/TRBV12-4; clone_size: many; d_call: NA; cdr3_length: 13; j_call: TRBJ2-2
cdr3_nt: TGCGCCAGCAGCCAAGACCCCTCTGGCGGTAGCTACACCGGGGAGCTGTTTTTT; cdr3_aa: CASSQDPSGGSYTGELFF; v_call: TRBV4-3; clone_size: many; d_call: NA; cdr3_length: 18; j_call: TRBJ2-2
cdr3_nt: TGTGCCAGCATTACTGGGACAGGGGGCCCCTCTATGAACACTGAAGCTTTCTTT; cdr3_aa: CASITGTGGPSMNTEAFF; v_call: TRBV25-1; clone_size: few; d_call: TRBD1; cdr3_length: 18; j_call: TRBJ1-1
cdr3_nt: TGCGCCAGCAGCTCAGCTCCAGGGGGCACTGAAGCTTTCTTT; cdr3_aa: CASSSAPGGTEAFF; v_call: TRBV5-1; clone_size: many; d_call: TRBD1; cdr3_length: 14; j_call: TRBJ1-1
cdr3_nt: TGTGCCAGCAGCGGGGAGATTCACTATGGCTACACCTTC; cdr3_aa: CASSGEIHYGYTF; v_call: TRBV5-6; clone_size: many; d_call: NA; cdr3_length: 13; j_call: TRBJ1-2
cdr3_nt: TGTGCCAGTCAGAGGCAGGGGGCTACTGAAGCTTTCTTT; cdr3_aa: CASQRQGATEAFF; v_call: TRBV27; clone_size: NA; d_call: TRBD1; cdr3_length: 13; j_call: TRBJ1-1
cdr3_nt: TGTGCCAGCAGACTCTTGGGCACAGATACGCAGTATTTT; cdr3_aa: CASRLLGTDTQYF; v_call: TRBV12-3/TRBV12-4; clone_size: NA; d_call: NA; cdr3_length: 13; j_call: TRBJ2-3
cdr3_nt: TGTGCCAGCAGCCCCGGGACGCGACACGAATTTCAAGAGACCCAGTACTTC; cdr3_aa: CASSPGTRHEFQETQYF; v_call: TRBV7-3; clone_size: many; d_call: NA; cdr3_length: 17; j_call: TRBJ2-5
cdr3_nt: TGCGCCAGCAGCTTGGATGTCAATGAGCAGTTCTTC; cdr3_aa: CASSLDVNEQFF; v_call: TRBV5-1; clone_size: few; d_call: NA; cdr3_length: 12; j_call: TRBJ2-1
cdr3_nt: TGTGCCAGCAGTTTAATAGAAAGCACAGATACGCAGTATTTT; cdr3_aa: CASSLIESTDTQYF; v_call: TRBV12-3/TRBV12-4; clone_size: many; d_call: NA; cdr3_length: 14; j_call: TRBJ2-3
cdr3_nt: TGTGCCAGCAGTGTGGACGGCCTGAAGACCCAGTACTTC; cdr3_aa: CASSVDGLKTQYF; v_call: TRBV2; clone_size: many; d_call: NA; cdr3_length: 13; j_call: TRBJ2-5
cdr3_nt: TGCAGTGCTGGGGACTTGGGCACAGATACGCAGTATTTT; cdr3_aa: CSAGDLGTDTQYF; v_call: TRBV20-1; clone_size: few; d_call: NA; cdr3_length: 13; j_call: TRBJ2-3
cdr3_nt: TGTGCCAGCAGCCGCTCACCCGGACTAGCGGGGGTCACAGATACGCAGTATTTT; cdr3_aa: CASSRSPGLAGVTDTQYF; v_call: TRBV11-2; clone_size: many; d_call: TRBD2; cdr3_length: 18; j_call: TRBJ2-3
cdr3_nt: TGTGCCAGCAGTGGGGACAGGGGGCATCAGCCCCAGCATTTT; cdr3_aa: CASSGDRGHQPQHF; v_call: TRBV2; clone_size: few; d_call: TRBD1; cdr3_length: 14; j_call: TRBJ1-5
cdr3_nt: TGTGCCAGCACCCATAGGCAGGGTAGCAATCAGCCCCAGCATTTT; cdr3_aa: CASTHRQGSNQPQHF; v_call: TRBV6-2/TRBV6-3; clone_size: many; d_call: NA; cdr3_length: 15; j_call: TRBJ1-5
cdr3_nt: TGCAGTACTTACAACCCAGGGGCTAATGAAAAACTGTTTTTT; cdr3_aa: CSTYNPGANEKLFF; v_call: TRBV20-1; clone_size: few; d_call: NA; cdr3_length: 14; j_call: TRBJ1-4
cdr3_nt: TGCAGTGCTAGAGATAGGGGGTTCGAGCAGTACTTC; cdr3_aa: CSARDRGFEQYF; v_call: TRBV20-1; clone_size: many; d_call: NA; cdr3_length: 12; j_call: TRBJ2-7
cdr3_nt: TGTGCCAGCAGTTCCCAAGGATACACTGAAGCTTTCTTT; cdr3_aa: CASSSQGYTEAFF; v_call: TRBV7-6; clone_size: NA; d_call: NA; cdr3_length: 13; j_call: TRBJ1-1
cdr3_nt: TGTGCCAGCAGTTTACAGGGAGGTCAGCCCCAGCATTTT; cdr3_aa: CASSLQGGQPQHF; v_call: TRBV12-3/TRBV12-4; clone_size: few; d_call: NA; cdr3_length: 13; j_call: TRBJ1-5
cdr3_nt: TGTGCCACCAGCAGAGACGGGGGAAACTATGGCTACACCTTC; cdr3_aa: CATSRDGGNYGYTF; v_call: TRBV15; clone_size: NA; d_call: NA; cdr3_length: 14; j_call: TRBJ1-2
cdr3_nt: TGTGCCAGCAGGGAGCCGGGACAAACTGAAAAACTGTTTTTT; cdr3_aa: CASREPGQTEKLFF; v_call: TRBV12-3/TRBV12-4; clone_size: few; d_call: NA; cdr3_length: 14; j_call: TRBJ1-4
cdr3_nt: TGTGCCAGCAGCTTAGAGGGTCCCACTGAAGCTTTCTTT; cdr3_aa: CASSLEGPTEAFF; v_call: TRBV7-9; clone_size: few; d_call: NA; cdr3_length: 13; j_call: TRBJ1-1
cdr3_nt: TGTGCCAGCAGCGTAGGGCAGGGGATGGAAATGAACACTGAAGCTTTCTTT; cdr3_aa: CASSVGQGMEMNTEAFF; v_call: TRBV9; clone_size: NA; d_call: NA; cdr3_length: 17; j_call: TRBJ1-1
cdr3_nt: TGTGCCTGGAGTGCTCGACAGAACACTGAAGCTTTCTTT; cdr3_aa: CAWSARQNTEAFF; v_call: TRBV30; clone_size: NA; d_call: NA; cdr3_length: 13; j_call: TRBJ1-1
cdr3_nt: TGTGCCAGCCCCCAAGGGGGAAAACTGTTTTTT; cdr3_aa: CASPQGGKLFF; v_call: TRBV21-1; clone_size: many; d_call: NA; cdr3_length: 11; j_call: TRBJ1-4
cdr3_nt: TGCGCCAGCAGCCCGGGCGTGGTCAACAATGAGCAGTTCTTC; cdr3_aa: CASSPGVVNNEQFF; v_call: TRBV4-3; clone_size: many; d_call: NA; cdr3_length: 14; j_call: TRBJ2-1
cdr3_nt: TGTGCCAGCAGCAGGACTAGCGGGGGTACGAGCACAGATACGCAGTATTTT; cdr3_aa: CASSRTSGGTSTDTQYF; v_call: TRBV6-5; clone_size: few; d_call: TRBD2; cdr3_length: 17; j_call: TRBJ2-3
cdr3_nt: TGTGCCAGCAGCCTAGGACAGGGAGGTGCCGGGGAGCTGTTTTTT; cdr3_aa: CASSLGQGGAGELFF; v_call: TRBV4-2; clone_size: many; d_call: TRBD1; cdr3_length: 15; j_call: TRBJ2-2
cdr3_nt: TGTGCCAGCAGTGCCTTAGGCGGGGGGGACACAGATACGCAGTATTTT; cdr3_aa: CASSALGGGDTDTQYF; v_call: TRBV3-1; clone_size: NA; d_call: TRBD2; cdr3_length: 16; j_call: TRBJ2-3
cdr3_nt: TGTGCCAGTAGTATCGCACACGCGAACACCGGGGAGCTGTTTTTT; cdr3_aa: CASSIAHANTGELFF; v_call: TRBV19; clone_size: many; d_call: NA; cdr3_length: 15; j_call: TRBJ2-2
cdr3_nt: TGTGCCAGCAGCGAAACCGGAGTCCAGGGGGAGTATCAGTTCTTC; cdr3_aa: CASSETGVQGEYQFF; v_call: TRBV2; clone_size: many; d_call: TRBD1; cdr3_length: 15; j_call: TRBJ2-1
cdr3_nt: TGTGCCAGCGGCCCCATGGCTAGCGGGAGAAATACGCAGTATTTT; cdr3_aa: CASGPMASGRNTQYF; v_call: TRBV12-3/TRBV12-4; clone_size: NA; d_call: TRBD2; cdr3_length: 15; j_call: TRBJ2-3
cdr3_nt: TGCGCCAGCAGCTTGTTAGGTGGGGCCAACGTCCTGACTTTC; cdr3_aa: CASSLLGGANVLTF; v_call: TRBV5-1; clone_size: NA; d_call: NA; cdr3_length: 14; j_call: TRBJ2-6
cdr3_nt: TGTGCCAGCAGCACCACTTCCGGGACTGAGGCCTACGAGCAGTACTTC; cdr3_aa: CASSTTSGTEAYEQYF; v_call: TRBV7-6; clone_size: many; d_call: NA; cdr3_length: 16; j_call: TRBJ2-7
cdr3_nt: TGTGCCACCAGCAGAGATCGGAATGAGCAGTTCTTC; cdr3_aa: CATSRDRNEQFF; v_call: TRBV15; clone_size: NA; d_call: NA; cdr3_length: 12; j_call: TRBJ2-1
cdr3_nt: TGTGCCAGCAGCCGGGGCTCCAAGGGCGGCTACACCTTC; cdr3_aa: CASSRGSKGGYTF; v_call: TRBV2; clone_size: NA; d_call: NA; cdr3_length: 13; j_call: TRBJ1-2
cdr3_nt: TGCAGTGCAAAAGAGGACCGCTGGGCTGATGGCTACACCTTC; cdr3_aa: CSAKEDRWADGYTF; v_call: TRBV20-1; clone_size: many; d_call: NA; cdr3_length: 14; j_call: TRBJ1-2
cdr3_nt: TGTGCCAGCAGCGTACGCGGGACTAGCGGGGGTGGCGAGCAGTACTTC; cdr3_aa: CASSVRGTSGGGEQYF; v_call: TRBV9; clone_size: many; d_call: TRBD2; cdr3_length: 16; j_call: TRBJ2-7
cdr3_nt: TGTGCCAGCAGCTTAGCCCCTACAGGGATTGATTCACCCCTCCACTTT; cdr3_aa: CASSLAPTGIDSPLHF; v_call: TRBV11-2; clone_size: few; d_call: NA; cdr3_length: 16; j_call: TRBJ1-6
cdr3_nt: TGTGCCAGCAGCCATACACAGGGTGGTCCCGGTGAAAAACTGTTTTTT; cdr3_aa: CASSHTQGGPGEKLFF; v_call: TRBV12-3/TRBV12-4; clone_size: many; d_call: NA; cdr3_length: 16; j_call: TRBJ1-4
cdr3_nt: TGTGCCAGCAGCGCTCCATATCAGGGGCGTGTTGAAAAACTGTTTTTT; cdr3_aa: CASSAPYQGRVEKLFF; v_call: TRBV9; clone_size: NA; d_call: NA; cdr3_length: 16; j_call: TRBJ1-4
cdr3_nt: TGTGCCAGCAGCAATCGACAGGGTACTGAAGCTTTCTTT; cdr3_aa: CASSNRQGTEAFF; v_call: TRBV6-5; clone_size: many; d_call: TRBD1; cdr3_length: 13; j_call: TRBJ1-1
cdr3_nt: TGTGCCAGCAGCCAAGAACGGGTCCAAGCGGGGACAGATACGCAGTATTTT; cdr3_aa: CASSQERVQAGTDTQYF; v_call: TRBV4-2; clone_size: NA; d_call: TRBD2; cdr3_length: 17; j_call: TRBJ2-3
cdr3_nt: TGTGCCAGCAGCCCATTGGGGTTACAGGGTGAGCAGTTCTTC; cdr3_aa: CASSPLGLQGEQFF; v_call: TRBV11-3; clone_size: many; d_call: NA; cdr3_length: 14; j_call: TRBJ2-1
cdr3_nt: TGTGCCAGCAGCGCCCATCCCTCAACTAGCGGTATCGTAGATACGCAGTATTTT; cdr3_aa: CASSAHPSTSGIVDTQYF; v_call: TRBV7-9; clone_size: NA; d_call: TRBD2; cdr3_length: 18; j_call: TRBJ2-3
cdr3_nt: TGTGCCAGCAGTTTTATGCAATCTGGGGCCAACGTCCTGACTTTC; cdr3_aa: CASSFMQSGANVLTF; v_call: TRBV12-3/TRBV12-4; clone_size: few; d_call: NA; cdr3_length: 15; j_call: TRBJ2-6
cdr3_nt: TGTGCCACCAGTGATTCCGGTACCGGGGAGCTGTTTTTT; cdr3_aa: CATSDSGTGELFF; v_call: TRBV24-1; clone_size: few; d_call: NA; cdr3_length: 13; j_call: TRBJ2-2
cdr3_nt: TGTGCCAGCAGTTCGGACAGGGTTGGCTATGGCTACACCTTC; cdr3_aa: CASSSDRVGYGYTF; v_call: TRBV12-3/TRBV12-4; clone_size: NA; d_call: TRBD1; cdr3_length: 14; j_call: TRBJ1-2
cdr3_nt: TGTGCCAGTACCCTTCTAAGGTCCAATGAGCAGTTCTTC; cdr3_aa: CASTLLRSNEQFF; v_call: TRBV11-3; clone_size: NA; d_call: NA; cdr3_length: 13; j_call: TRBJ2-1
cdr3_nt: TGTGCCAGCAACCAGAATAGCGGGAACCGTTATGAGACCCAGTACTTC; cdr3_aa: CASNQNSGNRYETQYF; v_call: TRBV11-2; clone_size: NA; d_call: TRBD2; cdr3_length: 16; j_call: TRBJ2-5
cdr3_nt: TGTGCCAGCAGCCCCACTCGGACGGGGAGCTCCTACGAGCAGTACTTC; cdr3_aa: CASSPTRTGSSYEQYF; v_call: TRBV6-2/TRBV6-3; clone_size: many; d_call: NA; cdr3_length: 16; j_call: TRBJ2-7
cdr3_nt: TGTGCCAGCAGCCCGGGACAGGGATTCGGTGAGCAGTTCTTC; cdr3_aa: CASSPGQGFGEQFF; v_call: TRBV12-3/TRBV12-4; clone_size: many; d_call: TRBD1; cdr3_length: 14; j_call: TRBJ2-1
cdr3_nt: TGTGCCAGCAGCCCGACACCCTACGAGCAGTACTTC; cdr3_aa: CASSPTPYEQYF; v_call: TRBV12-3/TRBV12-4; clone_size: NA; d_call: NA; cdr3_length: 12; j_call: TRBJ2-7
cdr3_nt: TGTGCCAGCAGTGAAACAGGGGGTTCATCTAATGAAAAACTGTTTTTT; cdr3_aa: CASSETGGSSNEKLFF; v_call: TRBV25-1; clone_size: many; d_call: TRBD1; cdr3_length: 16; j_call: TRBJ1-4
cdr3_nt: TGCAGTGCTACGGGAAAGGATGCCGATCAGCCCCAGCATTTT; cdr3_aa: CSATGKDADQPQHF; v_call: TRBV20-1; clone_size: many; d_call: NA; cdr3_length: 14; j_call: TRBJ1-5
cdr3_nt: TGTGCCAGCAGTTACTCGTCGGGGACAGGGGGCAGCGAGACCCAGTACTTC; cdr3_aa: CASSYSSGTGGSETQYF; v_call: TRBV6-5; clone_size: few; d_call: TRBD1; cdr3_length: 17; j_call: TRBJ2-5